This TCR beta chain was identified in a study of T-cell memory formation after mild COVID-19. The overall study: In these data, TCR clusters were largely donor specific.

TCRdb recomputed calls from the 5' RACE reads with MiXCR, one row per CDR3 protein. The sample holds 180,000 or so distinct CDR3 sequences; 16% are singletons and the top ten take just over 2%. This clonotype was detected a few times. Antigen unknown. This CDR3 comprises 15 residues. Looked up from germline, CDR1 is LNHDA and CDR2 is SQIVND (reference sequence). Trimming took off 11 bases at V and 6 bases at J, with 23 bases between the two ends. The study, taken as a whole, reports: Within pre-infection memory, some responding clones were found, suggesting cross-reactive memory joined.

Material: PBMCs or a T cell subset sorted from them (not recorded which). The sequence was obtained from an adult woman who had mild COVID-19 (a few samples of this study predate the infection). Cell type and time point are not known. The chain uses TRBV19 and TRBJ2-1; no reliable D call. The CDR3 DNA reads TGTGCCTGTGCCCCCGGGTACGGTGGCATCAATGAGCAGTTCTTC. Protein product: CACAPGYGGINEQFF.